The rows below give T cell receptor beta chains drawn from one sample of a study of glioma-infiltrating T cells. TCRdb redid the calling of the multiplex PCR reads with MiXCR, one entry per CDR3 protein. The sample shows about 110,000 distinct CDR3 sequences, 25% to 30% of them seen only once. Material for sequencing was glioma tissue, nonneoplastic brain tissue, or PBMCs (not recorded which). The receptors were gathered from a human donor with low-grade glioma or glioblastoma, undergoing nonglioma brain surgery, or in good health (not recorded which). The CDR3 runs from the conserved cysteine through the conserved F or W. A D gene is named only where the DNA matches it firmly. Clone size is shown for a subset of rows, as once, few, many or a class of expanded clone.

clone_size j_call v_call d_call cdr3_nt cdr3_aa
many TRBJ1-5 TRBV19 NA TGTGCCAGTACGAGGCAGGGCCAAAGGAATCAGCCCCAGCATTTT CASTRQGQRNQPQHF
many TRBJ1-2 TRBV20-1 NA TGCAGTGCTAGCAATTCCGGACGGGATAGGAGCTACACCTTC CSASNSGRDRSYTF
NA TRBJ2-1 TRBV6-5 NA TGTGACAGCAGTCAGACGCCTAGCGACTTGTTCGATGAGCGGTTCTTC CDSSQTPSDLFDERFF
NA TRBJ2-1 TRBV12-3/TRBV12-4 NA TGTGCCAGCAGTTTAAGTCCGGGGGAAAAGTTCTTC CASSLSPGEKFF
many TRBJ2-5 TRBV7-2 NA TGTGCCAGCAGCTTAAATACAGGCCGCCGGACCCAGTACTTC CASSLNTGRRTQYF
NA TRBJ1-2 TRBV6-8 NA TGTGCCGGCAGTCATGGGCCAGGGCGCCAGTCTAACTATGGCTACACCTTC CAGSHGPGRQSNYGYTF
many TRBJ1-1 TRBV2 NA TGTGCCACCAGATGGGGGGCGGACACTGAAGCTTTCTTT CATRWGADTEAFF
many TRBJ2-6 TRBV10-1 NA TGCGCCAGCAGTGAGCCAAGGATCTCTGGGGCCAACGTCCTGACTTTC CASSEPRISGANVLTF
many TRBJ1-1 TRBV11-2 NA TGTGCCAGCAGTCCCGACCTGAACACTGAAGCTTTCTTT CASSPDLNTEAFF
many TRBJ1-1 TRBV20-1 NA TGCAGTGCTCTCATGAACACTGAAGCTTTCTTT CSALMNTEAFF
few TRBJ2-2 TRBV12-3/TRBV12-4 NA TGTGCCAGCAGTCTTTCCCAGTTATCCGGGGAGCTGTTTTTT CASSLSQLSGELFF
many TRBJ1-1 TRBV20-1 NA TGCAGTGCTAGAGACAGGGTGAACACTGAAGCTTTCTTT CSARDRVNTEAFF
many TRBJ2-5 TRBV10-2 TRBD2 TGCGCCAGCAGTGACGTAGCGGGAAGCAAGACCCAGTACTTC CASSDVAGSKTQYF
many TRBJ2-1 TRBV28 NA NA CASSSSTLPQGDEQFF
many TRBJ1-2 TRBV7-2 NA TGTGCCAGCAGCTTAGTTAGGGGGGAGGGCTACACCTTC CASSLVRGEGYTF
many TRBJ2-7 TRBV11-2 NA TGTGCCAGCAGCTTCGGAGGACCCTACGAGCAGTACTTC CASSFGGPYEQYF
NA TRBJ2-1 TRBV7-2 NA TGTGCCACTCAGGGGTCTTACTCGTACAATGATCAGTTCTTC CATQGSYSYNDQFF
once TRBJ2-1 TRBV6-1 NA TGTGTTAGCAGTTTTATAGTTCGGGCCTTATCCTACAATGAGCAGTTCTTC CVSSFIVRALSYNEQFF
many TRBJ2-7 TRBV4-2 TRBD2 TGTGCCAGCAGCCGAGACCGGGGGGGCTACGAGCAGTACTTC CASSRDRGGYEQYF
many TRBJ2-3 TRBV5-1 NA TGCGCCAGCAGCTTGGATTCGACGGCAGATACGCAGTATTTT CASSLDSTADTQYF